This TCR beta chain was retrieved from a study of neurological immune-mediated disorders. TCRdb re-called the 5' RACE reads with MiXCR, one entry per CDR3 protein. The table shows tens of thousands of distinct CDR3 sequences, with roughly 13% occurring only once. Trimming removed 4 bases at V and 5 bases at J, with 3 bases between. The germline V gene has CDR1 SNHLY and CDR2 FYNNEI. The CDR3 totals 10 residues. The source of this sequence is a woman aged 55-70 years with HTLV-1-associated myelopathy (HAM/TSP). V gene TRBV2 combines with J gene TRBJ2-7; D unresolved. Sequences were obtained from PBMCs. CDR3 amino acids: CASSANEQYF. CDR3 nucleotide sequence: TGTGCCAGCAGTGCAAACGAGCAGTACTTC.